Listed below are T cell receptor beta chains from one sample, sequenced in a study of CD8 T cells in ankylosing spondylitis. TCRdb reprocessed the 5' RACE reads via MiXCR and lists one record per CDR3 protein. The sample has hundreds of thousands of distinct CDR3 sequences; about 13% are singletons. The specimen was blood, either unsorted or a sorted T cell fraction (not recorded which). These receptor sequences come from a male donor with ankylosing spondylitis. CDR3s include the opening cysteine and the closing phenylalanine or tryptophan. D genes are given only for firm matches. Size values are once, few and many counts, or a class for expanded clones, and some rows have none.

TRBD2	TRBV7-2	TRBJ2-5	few	TGTGCCAGCAGTCGTCGACCGGGACTAGAAAAAGAGACCCAGTACTTC	CASSRRPGLEKETQYF
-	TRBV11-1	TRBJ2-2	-	TGTGCCAGCAGCTTAACAGCCTCACTAAACTTCGCGAACACCGGGGAGCTGTTTTTT	CASSLTASLNFANTGELFF
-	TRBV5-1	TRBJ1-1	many	TGCGCCAGCAGCTCCCAGGTAGGGAACACTGAAGCTTTCTTT	CASSSQVGNTEAFF
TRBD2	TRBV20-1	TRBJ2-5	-	TGCAGTGGCGCCTCCTCCGGACTAGCGGAAGAGACCCAGTACTTC	CSGASSGLAEETQYF
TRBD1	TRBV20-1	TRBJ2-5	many	TGCAGTTTCCTTAACCCCGGGACAGGACAAGAGACCCAGTACTTC	CSFLNPGTGQETQYF
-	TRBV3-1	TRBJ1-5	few	TGTGCCAGCAGCCAAGCCTCAGGGGGCAATCAGCCCCAGCATTTT	CASSQASGGNQPQHF
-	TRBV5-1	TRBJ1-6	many	TGCGCCAGCAGCCTAATTGGACGGACAGATTCACCCCTCCACTTT	CASSLIGRTDSPLHF
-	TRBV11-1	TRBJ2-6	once	TGTGCCAGCAGCTTAACCTTTGGGGGGAGGTCTGGGGCCAACGTCCTGACTTTC	CASSLTFGGRSGANVLTF
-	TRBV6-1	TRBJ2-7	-	TGTGCCCTTTTGGACAGTTTCTCCTACGAGCAGTACTTC	CALLDSFSYEQYF
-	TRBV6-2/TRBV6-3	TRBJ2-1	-	TGTGCCAGCAGTTCCCTTTGGAGCTCCTACAATGAGCAGTTCTTC	CASSSLWSSYNEQFF
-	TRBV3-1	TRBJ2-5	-	TGTGCCAGCAGCCAAGAGGGAACAGAAGAGACCCAGTACTTC	CASSQEGTEETQYF
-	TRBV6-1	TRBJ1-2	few	TGTGCCAGCGGGAGCGAGGGTGGCTATGGCTACACCTTC	CASGSEGGYGYTF
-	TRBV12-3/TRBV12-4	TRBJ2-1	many	TGTGCCAGCAGTTTTCAAGGTAATGAGCAGTTCTTC	CASSFQGNEQFF
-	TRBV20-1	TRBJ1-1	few	TGCAGTGCTGAACTTCGGACACGGGAAGAAGCTTTCTTT	CSAELRTREEAFF
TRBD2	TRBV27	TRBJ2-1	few	TGTGCCAGCCAGCGGACTAGCGGCTCCTACAATGAGCAGTTCTTC	CASQRTSGSYNEQFF
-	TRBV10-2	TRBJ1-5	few	TGCGCCAGCAGTGAGGACGTTTTGGTTTTCGGTCAGCCCCAGCATTTT	CASSEDVLVFGQPQHF
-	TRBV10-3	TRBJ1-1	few	TGTGCCATCGGGGGCTCGGGCACTGAAGCTTTCTTT	CAIGGSGTEAFF
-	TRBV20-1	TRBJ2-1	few	TGCAGTGCTAGAGATAAGCGTTTCTACAATGAGCAGTTCTTC	CSARDKRFYNEQFF
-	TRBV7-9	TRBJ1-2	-	TGTGCCAGCATCGAACTCGTACCGTACGGGAACTATGGCTACACCTTC	CASIELVPYGNYGYTF
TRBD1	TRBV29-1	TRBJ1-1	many	TGCAGCGTGGCCCGACAGGGGACCACTGAAGCTTTCTTT	CSVARQGTTEAFF
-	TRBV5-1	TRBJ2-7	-	TGCGCCAGCAGCTGGGGGCAAGGGAACGAGCAGTACTTC	CASSWGQGNEQYF
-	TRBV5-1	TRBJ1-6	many	TGCGCCAGCAGCTTGGATACCGCGAATTCACCCCTCCACTTT	CASSLDTANSPLHF
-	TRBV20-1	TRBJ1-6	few	TGCAGTGCTAGACAGGGATTCGGGTATTCACCCCTCCACTTT	CSARQGFGYSPLHF
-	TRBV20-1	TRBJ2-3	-	TGCAGTGCTAGAGATGAGAGCGGAGGAGGGGCAGATACGCAGTATTTT	CSARDESGGGADTQYF
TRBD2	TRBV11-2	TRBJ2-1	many	TGTGCCAGCAGCCCCCGGACTAGCGGCCCCAATGAGCAGTTCTTC	CASSPRTSGPNEQFF
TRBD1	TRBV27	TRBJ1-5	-	TGTGCCAGCAGTCCAGGACAGGGGGCGCCTGGCAATCAGCCCCAGCATTTT	CASSPGQGAPGNQPQHF
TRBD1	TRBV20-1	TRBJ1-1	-	TGCAGTGCTAGAGATGGCAGGGGGGGAACTGAAGCTTTCTTT	CSARDGRGGTEAFF
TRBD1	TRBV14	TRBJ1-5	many	TGTGCCAGCAGCAGGGGGCCTGGTCAGCCCCAGCATTTT	CASSRGPGQPQHF
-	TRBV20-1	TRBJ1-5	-	TGCAGTGCTCCAAGGGGGGGACGGAGCAATCAGCCCCAGCATTTT	CSAPRGGRSNQPQHF
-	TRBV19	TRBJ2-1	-	TGTGCCAGTACGCACACCTACATAAAGGAGCAGTTCTTC	CASTHTYIKEQFF